This T cell receptor (beta chain) comes out of a study of beta chain features in type 1 diabetes. The study reverse transcribed the entire isolated RNA, so it sequenced expressed TCRB transcripts. Method: immunoSEQ multiplex PCR; TCRdb's copy keeps in-frame clones and lacks some. The table shows more than 300,000 clones, with less than 10% occurring only once. This clone was seen more than once but under ten times. Its antigen is as yet unknown. Overall study findings and caveats: PCR might show a preference for shorter templates, equally across patients and controls. Type 1 diabetes patients had TCRB CDR3s that were shorter (moderately but significantly so) in all four CD4+ subsets.

Trimming shortened V by 5 bases and J by 0 bases, and 8 bases separated the two germline ends. This CDR3 contains 14 residues. Germline lookup yields CDR1 SGHTA and CDR2 FQGTGA. Source material: central memory CD4+ T cells from blood. The TCR comes from a woman aged 18 to 35 in good health. The chain combines TRBV7-3 with TRBJ1-3; D unclear. CDR3 in amino acids: CASSADNSGNTIYF. As DNA, the CDR3 is TGTGCCAGCAGCGCCGATAACTCTGGAAACACCATATATTTT.